This passage covers 24 T cell receptor beta chains from one sample sequenced in a study of blood T cell repertoires in COVID-19. Here immunoSEQ multiplex PCR was the method, and the copy in TCRdb shows in-frame clones only, minus some. There are fewer than 75,000 clones in the sample; 79% occur only once, and around 5.9% lies in the top ten. The sample consisted of peripheral blood. The source of these receptors is a woman aged 60 to 75 with acute or convalescent COVID-19.

The chain recombines TRBV19 with TRBJ2-7, with D perhaps TRBD1 (6 bases). Trimming removed 8 bases at V and 3 bases at J, with 17 bases between. Germline V gives CDR1 LNHDA, CDR2 SQIVND (reference sequence). This CDR3 contains 14 residues. The CDR3 DNA reads TGTGCCAGTCTCAGCCCAGGGGCGAACTACGAGCAGTACTTC. As protein: CASLSPGANYEQYF.

The V call is TRBV9, the J call TRBJ2-5; tentatively, D is TRBD1 (7 bases). The CDR3 extends over 15 amino acids. V was trimmed by 3 bases and J by 4 bases, leaving 16 bases between them. CDR1 SGDLS and CDR2 YYNGEE come from the germline V gene. The CDR3 nucleotides are TGTGCCAGCAGCGGGGTGGAGGGGGCCTTAGAGACCCAGTACTTC. Translated, it gives CASSGVEGALETQYF.

The V call is TRBV6-1, the J call TRBJ1-4; 7 bases align to TRBD1. The length of the CDR3 is 15 residues. CDR1 and CDR2 from the germline V gene are MNHNS and SASEGT. Unmatched junction bases numbered 12, after V lost 2 bases and J lost 12 bases. CDR3 nucleotides: TGTGCCAGCAGTGAATGGGGGACAGATATTGGTGAACTGTTTTTT. Its translation is CASSEWGTDIGELFF.

The chain uses TRBV6-5 and TRBJ1-2; D remains ambiguous. Trimming stripped 11 bases from V and 2 bases from J, with 15 bases between. CDR3 size: 13 residues. The germline V gene encodes CDR1 MNHEY and CDR2 SVGAGI. CDR3 bases: TGTGCCTCGCGGCCCCAAGTAAACTATGGCTACACCTTC. Protein product: CASRPQVNYGYTF.

The chain links TRBV5-1 to TRBJ1-1, with 8 bases that match TRBD1. The CDR3 runs to 14 residues. From germline, CDR1 is SGHRS and CDR2 YFSETQ. The V gene end was trimmed by 4 bases and the J gene end by 3 bases; junction bases not matched to a gene: 5. DNA for the CDR3: TGCGCCAGCAGCGCTGACAGGGGATACACTGAAGCTTTCTTT. It is translated as CASSADRGYTEAFF.

This clone occurred a few times. V and J are TRBV1 and TRBJ1-5; the DNA was not compared with TRBD1, the D call given in the table. TRBV1 is assigned pseudogene status. This CDR3 comprises 16 residues. CDR3 sequence reads: CTSSQVQGTSNQPQHF. The DNA for the CDR3 is TGCACCAGCAGCCAAGTCCAGGGGACAAGCAATCAGCCCCAGCATTTT.

This sequence joins TRBV6-4 and TRBJ2-3; TRBD2 matches at 8 bases. Per germline, CDR1 MRHNA and CDR2 SNTAGT. The CDR3 contains 15 residues. Trimming cost V 4 bases and J 2 bases; bases outside gene matches: 5. The CDR3 sequence is CASSVLAGSTDTQYF. The DNA for the CDR3 is TGTGCCAGCAGTGTCCTAGCGGGTTCCACAGATACGCAGTATTTT.

This rearrangement joins TRBV18 to TRBJ1-3, with 11 bases identical to TRBD1. The CDR3 is 13 residues long. Germline CDR1 and CDR2: KGHSH and LQKENI. V gave up 6 bases and J gave up 8 bases; unmatched junction bases: 3. CDR3 in amino acids: CASSRTGGDTIYF. The CDR3 DNA follows: TGTGCCAGCTCCCGGACAGGGGGCGACACCATATATTTT.

The CDR3 region has the DNA TGTGCCAGTAGTAGCCCGTTCGTGGACAGACATTACATCACAGATACGCAGTATTTT. Translation gives CASSSPFVDRHYITDTQYF. The V gene is TRBV19, the J gene TRBJ2-3; D may be TRBD1 (6 bases). The germline V gene encodes CDR1 LNHDA and CDR2 SQIVND (reference sequence). The CDR3 sequence is 19 residues long. Trimming cost V 4 bases and J 2 bases, with 25 bases left between them.

The chain combines TRBV7-9 with TRBJ2-4, with D tentatively TRBD2 (6 bases). V was pared by 1 base and J by 8 bases, with 12 bases between. The CDR3 has 14 amino acids. The V gene's germline CDR1 is SEHNR and CDR2 FQNEAQ (reference sequence). The CDR3 reads CASSLESGGDIQYF. Here the CDR3 DNA reads TGTGCCAGCAGCTTAGAGTCAGGAGGGGACATTCAGTACTTC.

The chain combines TRBV12-3 or TRBV12-4 with TRBJ1-5, with D possibly TRBD1 on 6 matching bases. Trimming removed 5 bases at V and 9 bases at J, with 11 bases between. The CDR3 has 12 amino acids. CDR3 nucleotide sequence: TGTGCCAGCAGTCGGACAGCCCTGCCCCAGCATTTT. Translation: CASSRTALPQHF.

The chain recombines TRBV7-9 with TRBJ1-4, with unresolved D. CDR3 length: 14 residues. Between the trimmed V and J ends, which lost 5 bases and 3 bases, there was a span of 10 bases. Germline CDR1 reads SEHNR; CDR2 reads FQNEAQ (reference sequence). This chain's CDR3 is CASSDGLANEKLFF. The CDR3 DNA sequence: TGTGCCAGCAGCGATGGGCTTGCTAATGAAAAACTGTTTTTT.

The V call is TRBV28, the J call TRBJ2-4; 8 bases match TRBD1. V was clipped by 5 bases and J by 0 bases; unmatched bases: 3. The germline V gene has CDR1 MDHEN and CDR2 SYDVKM. This CDR3 is 15 amino acids long. The CDR3 DNA sequence: TGTGCCAGCAGTGGGGGACAGGTAGCCAAAAACATTCAGTACTTC. Its protein product is CASSGGQVAKNIQYF.

The V call is TRBV7-9, the J call TRBJ2-5, with D tentatively TRBD1 (5 bases). Germline loops: CDR1 SEHNR, CDR2 FQNEAQ (reference sequence). The germline V and J ends were trimmed by 6 bases and 4 bases, with 15 bases remaining between them. This CDR3 is built from 14 residues. CDR3 coding DNA: TGTGCCAGCAGGGGGCCTAAGGGGTTAGAGACCCAGTACTTC. Residues: CASRGPKGLETQYF.

V and J are TRBV2 and TRBJ2-7; 12 bases align to TRBD1. The CDR3 length is 18 residues. Germline V lookup: CDR1 SNHLY, CDR2 FYNNEI. V shed 6 bases, J shed 1 base, and the junction held 13 bases outside the gene matches. The CDR3 nucleotides read TGTGCCAGCAGACCCGGGACAGGGGGCGCAGGGCCGTCCTACGAGCAGTACTTC. Amino acids: CASRPGTGGAGPSYEQYF.

This clone is a singleton in its sample. J is TRBJ1-2 and V is TRBV11-2, with D unresolved. The germline CDR1 and CDR2 sequences are SGHAT and FQNNGV. V shed 5 bases and J shed 4 bases, with 8 bases lying between them. The CDR3 runs to 12 residues. CDR3 residues: CASSREFYGYTF. Here the CDR3 DNA reads TGTGCCAGCAGCCGGGAGTTCTATGGCTACACCTTC.

The V call is TRBV6-5, the J call TRBJ1-1, with D possibly being TRBD1 (6 bases). The germline CDR1 and CDR2 sequences are MNHEY and SVGAGI. V was pared by 5 bases and J by 0 bases, with 13 bases between. This CDR3 region has 15 residues. CDR3 region: CASSRPGQMNTEAFF. In DNA form, the CDR3 reads TGTGCCAGCAGTCGTCCCGGACAGATGAACACTGAAGCTTTCTTT.

CDR3 sequence: CASSRGQALYEKLFF. The CDR3 nucleotides read TGCGCCAGCAGCCGAGGACAGGCGCTGTATGAAAAACTGTTTTTT. The J gene is TRBJ1-4, the V gene TRBV5-1; 7 nucleotides align to TRBD1. Germline V gives CDR1 SGHRS, CDR2 YFSETQ. The V and J ends lost 4 bases and 6 bases, in that order; junction bases with no gene match: 9. The CDR3 totals 15 residues.

V usage is TRBV7-9 and J usage is TRBJ2-3, with D possibly being TRBD2 (5 bases). The CDR3 has 14 residues. The germline V gene encodes CDR1 SEHNR and CDR2 FQNEAQ (reference sequence). V was clipped by 1 base and J by 5 bases, with 10 bases between them. CDR3 nucleotide sequence: TGTGCCAGCAGCTTAGACGCTGGGAGAGATACGCAGTATTTT. Its translation: CASSLDAGRDTQYF.

V gene TRBV6-6 combines with J gene TRBJ1-4; D gene uncertain. The germline CDR1 and CDR2 sequences are MNHNY and SVGAGI (reference sequence). The V and J ends lost 4 bases and 8 bases respectively, with 14 bases between them. CDR3 length: 14 residues. The CDR3 DNA is TGTGCCAGCAGTTCTGCGTCGTTGGGCGAAAAACTGTTTTTT. Its translation: CASSSASLGEKLFF.

CDR3 loop: CASSFSGGAIPYEQYF. CDR3 bases: TGTGCCAGCAGTTTTAGCGGGGGGGCCATCCCCTACGAGCAGTACTTC. The rearrangement links TRBV27 to TRBJ2-7; the match to TRBD2 covers 11 bases. The CDR3 is made up of 16 amino acids. Germline loops: CDR1 MNHEY, CDR2 SMNVEV (reference sequence). Trimming at V came to 3 bases and at J to 2 bases, leaving 6 bases not matched to a gene.

The chain couples TRBV2 to TRBJ2-1; TRBD2 aligns across 9 bases. Germline V lookup: CDR1 SNHLY, CDR2 FYNNEI. The CDR3 runs to 15 residues. With V trimmed by 4 bases and J by 5 bases, 6 bases remained unmatched. The chain's CDR3 is CASSVWRGGNNEQFF. The CDR3 DNA reads as TGTGCCAGCAGTGTTTGGCGGGGGGGCAACAATGAGCAGTTCTTC.

This chain uses TRBV5-1 with TRBJ2-4; TRBD2 matches 7 bases. This CDR3 comprises 14 residues. Germline V gene data show CDR1 as SGHRS and CDR2 as YFSETQ. V lost 0 bases to trimming and J lost 8 bases; unmatched junction nucleotides: 5. The CDR3 loop reads CASSLGGGTDIQYF. CDR3 bases: TGCGCCAGCAGCTTGGGCGGGGGAACGGACATTCAGTACTTC.

The J gene is TRBJ2-5, the V gene TRBV19, with D possibly being TRBD2 (6 bases). The length of the CDR3 is 15 residues. Germline loops: CDR1 LNHDA, CDR2 SQIVND (reference sequence). V lost 3 bases, J lost 4 bases, and 15 bases lay in between. The DNA for the CDR3 is TGTGCCAGTAGTATCTGGGCGGGGAAAGGAGAGACCCAGTACTTC. Residues: CASSIWAGKGETQYF.